This passage covers 18 T cell receptor beta chains from one sample sequenced in a study of memory B cells and T cells in multiple sclerosis. Using immunoSEQ multiplex PCR, the repertoire was profiled, and TCRdb retains in-frame clones only, with some absent. The table lists roughly 14,000 clones, around 70% of them singletons. The sequenced sample was memory (CD45RO+) CD4+ T cells from blood. The receptors originated from a human donor with multiple sclerosis.

The chain is built from TRBV10-3 and TRBJ1-1; D possibly corresponds to TRBD1 (5 bases). Germline V lookup: CDR1 ENHRY, CDR2 SYGVKD. Trimming shortened V by 4 bases and J by 1 base, and 10 bases separated the two germline ends. There are 14 residues in the CDR3. The CDR3 DNA reads TGTGCCATCAGTGCGGGGGGGTCGAACACTGAAGCTTTCTTT. Translated: CAISAGGSNTEAFF.

V and J are TRBV19 and TRBJ1-2, with D maybe TRBD1 (5 bases). Germline lookup yields CDR1 LNHDA and CDR2 SQIVND (reference sequence). The germline V and J ends were trimmed by 5 bases and 3 bases, with 19 bases remaining between them. This CDR3 has 16 amino acids. CDR3 bases: TGTGCCAGTAGTCCAGATCGCCCAGGGTTTGACTATGGCTACACCTTC. It encodes CASSPDRPGFDYGYTF.

V gene TRBV2 combines with J gene TRBJ2-2; 9 positions match TRBD1. V dropped 4 bases and J dropped 2; count of bases not matched to a gene: 8. This CDR3 has 17 amino acids. Germline V gene sequence: CDR1 SNHLY, CDR2 FYNNEI. For the CDR3, the DNA is TGTGCCAGCAGTGTGACAGGGGGGAGAACTAACACCGGGGAGCTGTTTTTT. It yields the protein CASSVTGGRTNTGELFF.

This chain connects TRBV6-5 to TRBJ2-7; 11 bases align to TRBD2. J lost 7 bases, V lost 4 bases, and 12 bases had no gene match. This CDR3 spans 16 amino acids. From germline, CDR1 is MNHEY and CDR2 SVGAGI. The CDR3: CASSSLIAGGPREQYF. CDR3 sequence (DNA): TGTGCCAGCAGTTCCCTAATAGCGGGGGGGCCACGGGAGCAGTACTTC.

The J gene is TRBJ2-1, the V gene TRBV7-9; 10 nucleotides agree with TRBD2. From germline, CDR1 is SEHNR and CDR2 FQNEAQ (reference sequence). CDR3 length: 15 amino acids. V shed 8 bases and J 4 bases; nucleotides not matched to a gene: 8. The CDR3 reads CASVSASGGYNEQFF. The CDR3 bases are TGTGCCAGCGTATCCGCTAGCGGGGGATACAATGAGCAGTTCTTC.

CDR3 loop: CASSEMGVVYNEQFF. DNA of the CDR3: TGTGCCAGCAGTGAGATGGGAGTAGTATACAATGAGCAGTTCTTC. The chain is built from TRBV6-1 and TRBJ2-1; D is possibly TRBD2 (5 bases). The ends were cut back, 3 bases at V and 4 bases at J, with 13 bases in the middle. CDR3 length: 15 amino acids. Germline CDR1 is MNHNS and CDR2 is SASEGT.

The gene calls are TRBV14 and TRBJ2-5; no clear D. Trimming took off 0 bases at V and 2 bases at J, with 10 bases between the two ends. Germline values: CDR1 SGHDN, CDR2 FVKESK. The CDR3 contains 15 residues. CDR3 sequence (DNA): TGTGCCAGCAGCCAAGATCTGACATCTCAAGAGACCCAGTACTTC. Residues: CASSQDLTSQETQYF.

This clone was seen more than once but under ten times. The chain couples TRBV30 to TRBJ1-1, with 7 bases identical to TRBD1. This CDR3 has 12 amino acids. V lost 4 bases to trimming and J lost 6 bases; unmatched junction nucleotides: 5. The germline CDR1 and CDR2 sequences are GTSNPN and SVGIG (reference sequence). The CDR3 loop is CAWTGGVSEAFF. DNA of the CDR3: TGTGCCTGGACAGGGGGAGTCTCTGAAGCTTTCTTT.

This clone was counted only a few times. The genes are TRBV29-1 and TRBJ2-6; 11 bases agree with TRBD1. The CDR3 length is 17 residues. V lost 5 bases, J lost 2 bases, and 8 bases stayed unmatched. Germline values: CDR1 SQVTM, CDR2 ANQGSEA. As DNA, the CDR3 is TGCAGCGTTTGGGGGACAGGGGGGCAGCCTGGGGCCAACGTCCTGACTTTC. It yields the protein CSVWGTGGQPGANVLTF.

This clone was seen a handful of times. The genes are TRBV5-1 and TRBJ2-7; the match to TRBD2 covers 10 bases. Trimming took 2 bases from V and 0 from J; bases not matched to a gene: 5. Germline CDR1 SGHRS, CDR2 YFSETQ. CDR3 size: 16 residues. The CDR3, as DNA: TGCGCCAGCAGCTTCTCTAGCGGGGGTTTCTCCTACGAGCAGTACTTC. It translates to CASSFSSGGFSYEQYF.

The chain has TRBV6-1 and TRBJ1-3; D is possibly TRBD1 (5 bases). The CDR3 is 15 residues long. In germline, CDR1 is MNHNS, CDR2 SASEGT. The V end was cut by 6 bases, the J end by 0 bases, with 12 bases between. This CDR3 is CASRGGLLSGNTIYF. CDR3 nucleotides: TGTGCCAGCAGGGGGGGACTGCTCTCTGGAAACACCATATATTTT.

Concerning this clone itself: The junction departs from germline at one end; a sequencing error may be responsible. The V call is TRBV14, the J call TRBJ2-1; the D is unclear. There are 14 residues in the CDR3. Germline CDR1 reads SGHDN; CDR2 reads FVKESK. In DNA form, the CDR3 reads TGTGCCAGCAGCCAAGTGGTAGGCTACAGTGAGCAGTTCTTC. Translation: CASSQVVGYSEQFF.

V gene TRBV5-1 combines with J gene TRBJ2-3; 9 nucleotides match TRBD2. The CDR3 totals 15 residues. J was trimmed by 5 bases and V by 0 bases; bases with no gene match: 4. Germline V gene lookup returns CDR1 SGHRS and CDR2 YFSETQ. This chain's CDR3 is CASSLAGLAQDTQYF. CDR3 in DNA: TGCGCCAGCAGCTTGGCGGGACTAGCCCAAGATACGCAGTATTTT.

The chain recombines TRBV4-2 with TRBJ1-5, with D unresolved. CDR1 is LGHNA, CDR2 YNFKEQ, per germline. This CDR3 spans 16 amino acids. Trimming removed 8 bases from V and 3 bases from J, with 20 bases in between. CDR3 sequence: CASASKMGAFNQPQHF. In DNA form, the CDR3 reads TGTGCCAGCGCATCCAAAATGGGAGCCTTCAATCAGCCCCAGCATTTT.

This clone showed up just once. The J gene is TRBJ2-3, the V gene TRBV6-5, with 9 bases aligning to TRBD2. Germline lookup yields CDR1 MNHEY and CDR2 SVGAGI. The CDR3 contains 12 residues. V was pared by 4 bases and J by 15 bases, with 8 bases of the junction left unmatched. The CDR3 spells CASSLRTSELYF. DNA of the CDR3: TGTGCCAGCAGTTTGAGGACTAGCGAGCTCTATTTT.

This clone has only one observation. The chain uses TRBV5-1 and TRBJ2-1, with D uncertain. The CDR3 spans 16 residues. CDR1 and CDR2 (germline): SGHRS, YFSETQ. V gave up 1 base and J gave up 9 bases, with 20 bases separating them. The CDR3 sequence: CASSLFSLSVGPEQFF. CDR3 sequence (DNA): TGCGCCAGCAGCTTGTTTTCCTTAAGTGTTGGGCCTGAGCAGTTCTTC.

The V gene is TRBV5-1, the J gene TRBJ2-7, with a weak D call TRBD2 (5 bases). Germline V gene sequence: CDR1 SGHRS, CDR2 YFSETQ. Trimming took off 1 base at V and 4 bases at J, with 15 bases between the two ends. This CDR3 has 15 residues. DNA for the CDR3: TGCGCCAGCAGCTTGCGAACCGGGAACCAATACGAGCAGTACTTC. It translates to CASSLRTGNQYEQYF. The whole variable domain, remainder taken from reference TRBV5-1 and TRBJ2-7, is KAGVTQTPRYLIKTRGQQVTLSCSPISGHRSVSWYQQTPGQGLQFLFEYFSETQRNKGNFPGRFSGRQFSNSRSEMNVSTLELGDSALYLCASSLRTGNQYEQYFGPGTRLTVT.

The rearrangement uses TRBV29-1 and TRBJ1-1, with 7 bases matching TRBD1. The CDR3 totals 15 residues. With V trimmed by 1 base and J by 3 bases, 8 bases remained unmatched. Germline V CDR1 and CDR2: SQVTM, ANQGSEA. CDR3 residues: CSVEGGRDRYTEAFF. For the CDR3, the DNA is TGCAGCGTTGAAGGGGGAAGGGACAGATACACTGAAGCTTTCTTT.